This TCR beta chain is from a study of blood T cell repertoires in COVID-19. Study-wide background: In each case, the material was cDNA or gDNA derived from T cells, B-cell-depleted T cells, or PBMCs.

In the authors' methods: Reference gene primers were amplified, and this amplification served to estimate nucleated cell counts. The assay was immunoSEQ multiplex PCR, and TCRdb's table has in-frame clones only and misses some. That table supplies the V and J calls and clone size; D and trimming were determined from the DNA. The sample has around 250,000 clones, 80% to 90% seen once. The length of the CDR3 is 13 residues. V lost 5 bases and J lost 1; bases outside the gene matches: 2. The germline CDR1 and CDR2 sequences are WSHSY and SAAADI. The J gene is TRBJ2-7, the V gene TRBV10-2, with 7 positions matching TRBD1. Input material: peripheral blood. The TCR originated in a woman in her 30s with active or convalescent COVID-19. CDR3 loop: CASSRDRSYEQYF. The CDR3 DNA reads TGCGCCAGCAGTAGGGACAGATCCTACGAGCAGTACTTC.